Listed below are T cell receptor beta chains from one sample, sequenced in a study of sequential checkpoint blockade in melanoma. TCRdb's table, derived via immunoSEQ multiplex PCR, lists solely in-frame clones and lacks some. This sample has about 17,000 clones; about two thirds occur once, and the top ten carry approximately 20%. The sample consisted of CD8+ T cells sorted from blood (inferred from file names), taken from a patient given nivolumab and ipilimumab in sequence. The source is a human donor with melanoma. Each CDR3 is given with its conserved first and last residue. The D gene is left open where the match is weak. The size field is filled for only some rows; it gives once, few, many or a size class.

v_gene,d_gene,abundance,j_gene,CDR3nt,CDR3aa
TRBV6-1,-,-,TRBJ1-1,TGTGCCAGCAGTGAACCCGTCGTGGGGCCGGCTGTGGATGAAGCTTTCTTT,CASSEPVVGPAVDEAFF
TRBV7-9,TRBD2,-,TRBJ2-7,TGTGCCAGCAGCCCACCCCGGACGGGAGGCACCTCCGAGCAGTACTTC,CASSPPRTGGTSEQYF
TRBV9,TRBD1,-,TRBJ1-4,TGTGCCAGCAGCGCGGGACAGCCGACTGGTGAAAAACTGTTTTTT,CASSAGQPTGEKLFF
TRBV7-9,-,many,TRBJ2-1,TGTGCCAGCAGCTTAGTACAACACAATGAGCAGTTCTTC,CASSLVQHNEQFF
TRBV4-3,-,-,TRBJ1-2,TGCGCCAGCAGCCTCCGGGGGGGACCCCCTAACGGCTACACCTTC,CASSLRGGPPNGYTF
TRBV4-1,TRBD1,few,TRBJ1-4,TGCGCCAGCAGCCAAGGAGACAGGGGTGTTGAAAAACTGTTTTTT,CASSQGDRGVEKLFF
TRBV19,TRBD1,-,TRBJ1-4,TGTGCCAGTAGTGCGGACAGGGGCTTTTTGAGAGAAAAACTGTTTTTT,CASSADRGFLREKLFF
TRBV9,-,-,TRBJ1-1,TGTGCCAGCAGCGTCAATACCCAGGGGCGGGGGACTGAAGCTTTCTTT,CASSVNTQGRGTEAFF
TRBV6-1,TRBD2,-,TRBJ2-7,TGTGCCAGCAGTGAAGAAGCGGGGGGGCGCGAGCAGTACTTC,CASSEEAGGREQYF
TRBV30,TRBD2,-,TRBJ2-7,TGTGCCTGGAGCCCCGATAGCGGGACCTCCTACGAGCAGTACTTC,CAWSPDSGTSYEQYF
TRBV27,TRBD2,-,TRBJ2-1,TGTGCCAGCAGTTATTCTAGCGGGGGGGATTACAATGAGCAGTTCTTC,CASSYSSGGDYNEQFF
TRBV13,-,-,TRBJ1-1,TGTGCCAGCAGCTTTCAGGGGCCTGAAGCTTTCTTT,CASSFQGPEAFF
TRBV5-6,TRBD1,-,TRBJ2-7,TGTGCCAGCAGCTTGGCCGCCGGGACAGGGAGCTACGAGCAGTACTTC,CASSLAAGTGSYEQYF
TRBV29-1,TRBD1,-,TRBJ1-5,TGCAGCGTTTCAGGGGGAGATCAGCCCCAGCATTTT,CSVSGGDQPQHF
TRBV6-4,-,few,TRBJ1-1,TGTGCCAGCCCCCCGTGGGCAGGGCTGCAGGCTTTCTTT,CASPPWAGLQAFF
TRBV7-3,TRBD1,-,TRBJ2-2,TGTGCCAGCAGCTCAAGGACAGGGACCGGGGAGCTGTTTTTT,CASSSRTGTGELFF
TRBV6-5,TRBD2,few,TRBJ2-1,TGTGCCAGCGGTTTCGGACTAGCTGAAATGAATGAGCAGTTCTTC,CASGFGLAEMNEQFF
TRBV9,-,once,TRBJ2-7,TGTGCCAGCAGCTTCATACCCAAGGGGGGGGAGCAGTACTTC,CASSFIPKGGEQYF
TRBV30,-,few,TRBJ1-1,TGTGCCTGGAACCGAGATTACACTGAAGCTTTCTTT,CAWNRDYTEAFF
TRBV7-8,-,few,TRBJ2-7,TGTGCCAGCAGCCCAACAGGGAGTATCCACGAGCAGTACTTC,CASSPTGSIHEQYF
TRBV6-1,TRBD1,-,TRBJ2-1,TGTGCCAGCAGTGACGATGGACAGGGATCCTACAATGAGCAGTTCTTC,CASSDDGQGSYNEQFF
TRBV6-1,-,-,TRBJ1-1,TGTGCCAGCAGTGAATACCTTGGCAGTACTGAAGCTTTCTTT,CASSEYLGSTEAFF
TRBV27,-,once,TRBJ2-2,TGTGCCAGCGGCTACGGAGGGTTCACCGGGGAGCTGTTTTTT,CASGYGGFTGELFF
TRBV27,-,-,TRBJ2-3,TGTGCCAGCAGTTTAGTCCTAAGAGATACGCAGTATTTT,CASSLVLRDTQYF
TRBV27,-,-,TRBJ2-1,TGTGCCAGCAGTCTAGGGGGTAGCTCCTACAATGAGCAGTTCTTC,CASSLGGSSYNEQFF
TRBV4-2,TRBD1,once,TRBJ2-5,TGTGCCAGCAGCCAGAGGACAGGACAAGAGACCCAGTACTTC,CASSQRTGQETQYF
TRBV5-4,-,-,TRBJ2-7,TGTGCCAGCAGCGTACAGGGAGCTCTCCACGAGCAGTACTTC,CASSVQGALHEQYF
TRBV5-4,-,-,TRBJ2-1,TGTGCCAGCAGCTTGGACCGGGGGGCGGGAAGGGATGAGCAGTTCTTC,CASSLDRGAGRDEQFF
TRBV28,-,-,TRBJ1-1,TGTGCCAGCAGCGGCGGGGGTCCGGGGACACGAGTGAACACTGAAGCTTTCTTT,CASSGGGPGTRVNTEAFF
TRBV7-8,TRBD1,-,TRBJ2-7,TGTGCCAGCAGCTCGCGGCAAGGGACAGGGGGCTACGAGCAGTACTTC,CASSSRQGTGGYEQYF
TRBV6-1,TRBD1,-,TRBJ1-2,TGTGCCAGCAGTATAAGGAGCGCAGGGGGCGATGGCTACACCTTC,CASSIRSAGGDGYTF
TRBV2,TRBD2,medium-sized,TRBJ2-1,TGTGCCAGCAGAGCGGGGGGGCCCTACAATGAGCAGTTCTTC,CASRAGGPYNEQFF
TRBV6-1,-,few,TRBJ2-2,TGTGCCAGCATGGAGCTGGTGGCGGAGACCGGGGAGCTGTTTTTT,CASMELVAETGELFF
TRBV6-4,TRBD2,medium-sized,TRBJ2-1,TGTGCCAGCAGCGTCAGTAGCGGGGGGGGCAATGAGCAGTTCTTC,CASSVSSGGGNEQFF
TRBV6-6,-,-,TRBJ1-1,TGTGCCAGCAGTTACGGGGACTGGGAAGCTTTCTTT,CASSYGDWEAFF
TRBV10-2,-,-,TRBJ1-1,TGCGCCAGCAGCCGCGACCCAGGGCGGAGCACTGAAGCTTTCTTT,CASSRDPGRSTEAFF
TRBV20-1,-,-,TRBJ2-7,TGCAGTGCCCCGACAGGCTACGAGCAGTACTTC,CSAPTGYEQYF
TRBV19,TRBD2,few,TRBJ2-7,TGTGCCAGTAGCCTCGGAACTAGCGGGCTCTACGAGCAGTACTTC,CASSLGTSGLYEQYF
TRBV11-2,TRBD1,-,TRBJ2-7,TGTGCCAGCAGCTTACACAGGGGATACTCCTACGAGCAATACTTC,CASSLHRGYSYEQYF
TRBV9,-,-,TRBJ1-2,TGTGCCAGCAGCGTCGCCGACAGCGCCCCGTACTACACCTTC,CASSVADSAPYYTF
TRBV15,TRBD1,medium-sized,TRBJ2-1,TGTGCCACCGGGGACAGGGGAGGTAATGAGCAGTTCTTC,CATGDRGGNEQFF
TRBV7-6,-,-,TRBJ2-5,TGTGCCAGCAGCTTAGAGCTTTACGAGACCCAGTACTTC,CASSLELYETQYF
TRBV4-3,TRBD1,-,TRBJ2-5,TGCGCCAGCAGCCCCCTCCGGACAGGGAGGGAGACCCAGTACTTC,CASSPLRTGRETQYF
TRBV27,TRBD2,-,TRBJ2-7,TGTGCCAGCAGTATCGGGGTAGCGGGAGGCCCACCCTACGAGCAGTACTTC,CASSIGVAGGPPYEQYF
TRBV6-6,-,-,TRBJ1-1,TGTGCCAGCAGTCCCTTAGTAGACACTGAAGCTTTCTTT,CASSPLVDTEAFF
TRBV5-4,TRBD1,-,TRBJ1-6,TGTGCCAGCAGCTACACCGGGACAGGGGGTTCACCCCTCCACTTT,CASSYTGTGGSPLHF